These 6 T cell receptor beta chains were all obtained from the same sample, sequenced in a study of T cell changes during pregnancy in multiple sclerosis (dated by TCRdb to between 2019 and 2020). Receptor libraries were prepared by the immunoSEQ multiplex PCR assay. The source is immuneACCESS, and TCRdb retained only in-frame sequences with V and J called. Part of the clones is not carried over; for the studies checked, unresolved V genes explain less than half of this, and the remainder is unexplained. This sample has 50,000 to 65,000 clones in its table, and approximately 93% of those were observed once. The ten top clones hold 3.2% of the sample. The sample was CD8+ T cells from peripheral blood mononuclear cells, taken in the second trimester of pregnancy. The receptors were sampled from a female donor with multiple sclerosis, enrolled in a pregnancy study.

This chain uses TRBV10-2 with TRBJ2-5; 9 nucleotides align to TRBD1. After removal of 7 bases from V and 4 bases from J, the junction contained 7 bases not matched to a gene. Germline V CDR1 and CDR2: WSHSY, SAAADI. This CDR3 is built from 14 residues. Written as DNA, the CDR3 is TGCGCCAGCACCATCAGGGACAGGGCAGAGACCCAGTACTTC. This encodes CASTIRDRAETQYF.

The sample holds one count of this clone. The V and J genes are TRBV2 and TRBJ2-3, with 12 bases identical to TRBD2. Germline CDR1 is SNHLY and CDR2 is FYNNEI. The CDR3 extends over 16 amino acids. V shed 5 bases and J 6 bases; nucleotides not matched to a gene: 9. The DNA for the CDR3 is TGTGCCAGCAGTAACCGACTAGCGGGAGTTGACGATACGCAGTATTTT. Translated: CASSNRLAGVDDTQYF.

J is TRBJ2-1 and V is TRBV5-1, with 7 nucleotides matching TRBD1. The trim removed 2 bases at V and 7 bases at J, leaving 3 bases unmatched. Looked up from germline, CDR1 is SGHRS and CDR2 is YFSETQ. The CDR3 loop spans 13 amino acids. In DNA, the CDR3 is TGCGCCAGCAGCTTCTCACAGGGGAATGAGCAGTTCTTC. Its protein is CASSFSQGNEQFF.

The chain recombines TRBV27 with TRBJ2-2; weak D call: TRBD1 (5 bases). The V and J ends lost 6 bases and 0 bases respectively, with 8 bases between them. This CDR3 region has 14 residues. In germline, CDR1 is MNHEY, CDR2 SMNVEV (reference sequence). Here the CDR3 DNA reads TGTGCCAGCAGGAGACAGACGAACACCGGGGAGCTGTTTTTT. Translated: CASRRQTNTGELFF.

CDR3 nucleotides: TGTGCCAGCAGCCTTGGGACAGGTAGCTACTACACCTTC. Protein sequence: CASSLGTGSYYTF. The rearrangement links TRBV9 to TRBJ1-2, with 8 bases aligning to TRBD1. This CDR3 spans 13 amino acids. Looked up from germline, CDR1 is SGDLS and CDR2 is YYNGEE. Trimming at V came to 4 bases and at J to 10 bases, leaving 9 bases not matched to a gene.

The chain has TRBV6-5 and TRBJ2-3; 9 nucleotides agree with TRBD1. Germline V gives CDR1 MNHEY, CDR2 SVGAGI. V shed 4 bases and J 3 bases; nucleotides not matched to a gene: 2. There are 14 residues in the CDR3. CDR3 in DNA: TGTGCCAGCAGTTCGGGACAGGGAACAGATACGCAGTATTTT. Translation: CASSSGQGTDTQYF.